This T cell receptor beta chain was profiled in a study of T cells in Graves' hyperthyroidism and ophthalmopathy. Overall study results and limits: Blood held most thyroid clonotypes expanded above 0.001 frequency.

TCR beta CDR3 regions were amplified from RNA. A first-round RT-PCR of the TCR CDR3 used the HTBI primer set. TCRdb reprocessed the multiplex PCR reads via MiXCR and lists one record per CDR3 protein. The sample includes around 620,000 distinct CDR3 sequences, 14% of them seen just once. Germline V gives CDR1 SQVTM, CDR2 ANQGSEA. This CDR3 contains 17 residues. Deletions cut 8 bases from V and 3 bases from J, with 26 bases between. The diagnostic basis comprised clinical symptoms, serum thyroxine and TRAb, thyroid ultrasound and orbital computed tomography. This clonotype was counted only a few times. The antigen remains undetermined.

This rearrangement joins TRBV29-1 to TRBJ1-3; a weak D match, TRBD1 (6 bases). This TCR came from a woman in her late teens or twenties with Graves' ophthalmopathy. What was sequenced was blood. The CDR3 reads CSTELAETGLSGNTIYF. The CDR3 DNA reads TGCAGCACGGAATTGGCGGAGACAGGTCTTAGTGGAAACACCATATATTTT.